This T cell receptor beta chain was sequenced for a study of regulatory T cells in long-lasting Graves disease. For the study at large: Persistence in Graves' disease required over 5 years of antithyroid drugs plus positive TSH receptor antibodies.

Details on this clonotype: Its target is unknown.

This CDR3 is built from 16 residues. With V trimmed by 2 bases and J by 5 bases, 7 bases remained unmatched. Germline V gene data show CDR1 as SGHTA and CDR2 as FQGNSA. The sample's time point: persistent/refractory GD, antithyroid drugs over 5 years with positive TRAb. RNA from PBMCs was the source of the TCR library. Staff drew approximately 10 milliliters of peripheral blood into EDTA tubes. Study-wide findings and caveats: Whereas more than 950 public clonotypes were shared by new patients, persistent patients shared more, at a few thousand.

TCR beta libraries were built with iRepertoire HTBI primers and Arm-PCR of CDR3 regions. MiXCR, applied by TCRdb to the multiplex PCR reads, yields one record per CDR3 protein. This table has roughly 500,000 distinct CDR3 sequences, 20% to 25% appearing once. The receptor comes from a female donor with Graves disease. Sequenced material: peripheral blood mononuclear cells (PBMCs), taken when the disease was refractory, from a patient treated with antithyroid drugs. This chain connects TRBV7-2 to TRBJ2-1; 9 nucleotides line up with TRBD2. The CDR3 nucleotides are TGTGCCAGCAGCTTACAGATGGGACTAGCTAACAATGAGCAGTTCTTC. Protein sequence: CASSLQMGLANNEQFF. The variable domain in full, completed from reference TRBV7-2 and TRBJ2-1, reads GAGVSQSPSNKVTEKGKDVELRCDPISGHTALYWYRQSLGQGLEFLIYFQGNSAPDKSGLPSDRFSAERTGGSVSTLTIQRTQQEDSAVYLCASSLQMGLANNEQFFGPGTRLTVL.